This passage covers 13 T cell receptor beta chains from one sample sequenced in a study of T cells in Graves' hyperthyroidism and ophthalmopathy. Amplified regions were TCR beta CDR3 sequences from RNA transcripts. Primed by the HTBI set, a first-round RT-PCR was run on the TCR CDR3. TCRdb fed the multiplex PCR reads into MiXCR, producing one record per CDR3 protein. The table has hundreds of thousands of distinct CDR3 sequences, about 45% seen once. The sequencing input was peripheral blood or thyroid tissue (not recorded which). Receptors were obtained from an adult man with Graves' disease, either hyperthyroidism or ophthalmopathy (not recorded which).

This clonotype was observed many times. V usage is TRBV7-2 and J usage is TRBJ1-1; 7 bases align to TRBD1. This CDR3 spans 14 amino acids. Unmatched junction bases numbered 8, after V lost 5 bases and J lost 5 bases. Germline values: CDR1 SGHTA, CDR2 FQGNSA. CDR3 amino acids: CASSLARGDTEAFF. DNA for the CDR3: TGTGCCAGCAGCCTTGCCAGGGGGGATACTGAAGCTTTCTTT.

This sequence joins TRBV19 and TRBJ1-6; maybe TRBD1 (6 bases). V was trimmed by 7 bases and J by 10 bases, leaving 14 bases between them. The germline CDR1 and CDR2 sequences are LNHDA and SQIVND (reference sequence). The CDR3 sequence is 13 residues long. The DNA for the CDR3 is TGTGCCAGTACCGGACAGCTCTCCTCACCCCTCCACTTT. As protein: CASTGQLSSPLHF.

J is TRBJ1-2 and V is TRBV5-4; no reliable D call. Trimming pared 1 base from V and 6 bases from J, leaving 13 bases between. The CDR3 is made up of 14 amino acids. The V gene's germline CDR1 is SGHNT and CDR2 YYREEE (reference sequence). CDR3 loop: CASSLSQVEHGYTF. The CDR3, as DNA: TGTGCCAGCAGCTTGTCCCAGGTTGAGCATGGCTACACCTTC.

Details on this clonotype: Mismatch with germline at one junction end may stem from a read error. The chain uses TRBV10-3 and TRBJ1-5; D perhaps matches TRBD1 (5 bases). The CDR3 consists of 13 residues. Germline V CDR1 and CDR2: ENHRY, SYGVKD. The CDR3, as DNA: TGTGCCAGCAGTCCTCGGGGGAGGCAGCCCCAGCATTTT. It translates to CASSPRGRQPQHF.

This clonotype has at least ten counts. The J gene is TRBJ2-7, the V gene TRBV7-2; 8 nucleotides match TRBD1. CDR1 and CDR2 from the germline V gene are SGHTA and FQGNSA. The CDR3 has 16 amino acids. V lost 1 base and J lost 3; bases outside the gene matches: 8. CDR3 amino acids: CASSLGQGTGNYEQYF. The CDR3, as DNA: TGTGCCAGCAGCTTAGGGCAAGGGACAGGTAACTACGAGCAGTACTTC.

As for this clonotype: A much larger clone is a single base away; this may be a read error. CDR3 protein: CASSQDSAQYF. The CDR3 bases are TGTGCCAGCAGCCAGGACAGCGCCCAGTACTTC. The genes are TRBV7-2 and TRBJ2-5, with D perhaps matching TRBD1 (6 bases). V gave up 5 bases and J gave up 9 bases, with 10 bases separating them. The CDR3 length is 11 residues. Germline CDR1 SGHTA, CDR2 FQGNSA.

A single count supports this clonotype. V usage is TRBV12-3 or TRBV12-4 and J usage is TRBJ2-5; D is unresolved. V gave up 1 base and J gave up 3 bases, with 6 bases separating them. This CDR3 is 13 amino acids long. Here the CDR3 DNA reads TGTGCCAGCAGTTTAGACTGGGAAGAGACCCAGTACTTC. Its protein is CASSLDWEETQYF.

The V call is TRBV19, the J call TRBJ1-5; D not resolved. Germline CDR1 and CDR2: LNHDA and SQIVND (reference sequence). This CDR3 contains 13 residues. V was trimmed by 6 bases and J by 5 bases, leaving 11 bases between them. The CDR3 reads CASSERADQPQHF. CDR3 DNA: TGTGCCAGTAGCGAACGGGCGGATCAGCCCCAGCATTTT. Full variable domain (missing parts from reference TRBV19 and TRBJ1-5): DGGITQSPKYLFRKEGQNVTLSCEQNLNHDAMYWYRQDPGQGLRLIYYSQIVNDFQKGDIAEGYSVSREKKESFPLTVTSAQKNPTAFYLCASSERADQPQHFGDGTRLSIL.

On this clonotype itself: Germline is not matched at one junction end, which may reflect a read error. J is TRBJ1-2 and V is TRBV9, with 7 bases aligning to TRBD1. The CDR3 length is 13 residues. CDR1 SGDLS and CDR2 YYNGEE come from the germline V gene. CDR3 sequence: CAGSETGCDGYTF. The CDR3 bases are TGTGCCGGCAGCGAGACAGGGTGCGATGGCTACACCTTC.

This clonotype was seen many times. The chain couples TRBV7-9 to TRBJ2-7, with a possible D match to TRBD1 (6 bases). Trimming shortened V by 5 bases and J by 5 bases, and 10 bases separated the two germline ends. Germline CDR1 and CDR2: SEHNR and FQNEAQ (reference sequence). This CDR3 comprises 12 residues. CDR3 region: CASSAAGDEQYF. The CDR3, as DNA: TGTGCCAGCAGCGCCGCAGGGGACGAGCAGTACTTC.

The chain joins TRBV2 to TRBJ1-1; unclear D gene. Trimming stripped 10 bases from V and 4 bases from J, with 13 bases between. Per germline, CDR1 SNHLY and CDR2 FYNNEI. The CDR3 sequence is 12 residues long. CDR3 DNA sequence: TGTGCCATCCAACCTAGTCGCACTGAAGCTTTCTTT. Residues: CAIQPSRTEAFF. Combining the CDR3 with reference TRBV2 and TRBJ1-1 gives the whole variable domain EPEVTQTPSHQVTQMGQEVILRCVPISNHLYFYWYRQILGQKVEFLVSFYNNEISEKSEIFDDQFSVERPDGSNFTLKIRSTKLEDSAMYFCAIQPSRTEAFFGQGTRLTVV.

In its sample, this clonotype was seen many times. The chain uses TRBV2 and TRBJ1-5; 10 positions agree with TRBD1. The junction had 5 bases not matched to a gene; V was cut back by 3 bases and J by 3 bases. The V gene's germline CDR1 is SNHLY and CDR2 FYNNEI. The CDR3 spans 16 residues. The CDR3 reads CASSDPGQGFNQPQHF. The DNA of the CDR3 is TGTGCCAGCAGTGATCCGGGACAGGGGTTCAATCAGCCCCAGCATTTT.

This clonotype came up once. V and J are TRBV2 and TRBJ2-5, with 7 nucleotides matching TRBD1. Germline trimming cut 2 bases from V and 5 bases from J; bases unmatched to any gene: 8. The germline gives CDR1 SNHLY, CDR2 FYNNEI. The CDR3 spans 15 residues. The CDR3, as DNA: TGTGCCAGCAGTGAATACAGGGGCAGGGACGAGACCCAGTACTTC. Amino acid sequence: CASSEYRGRDETQYF.